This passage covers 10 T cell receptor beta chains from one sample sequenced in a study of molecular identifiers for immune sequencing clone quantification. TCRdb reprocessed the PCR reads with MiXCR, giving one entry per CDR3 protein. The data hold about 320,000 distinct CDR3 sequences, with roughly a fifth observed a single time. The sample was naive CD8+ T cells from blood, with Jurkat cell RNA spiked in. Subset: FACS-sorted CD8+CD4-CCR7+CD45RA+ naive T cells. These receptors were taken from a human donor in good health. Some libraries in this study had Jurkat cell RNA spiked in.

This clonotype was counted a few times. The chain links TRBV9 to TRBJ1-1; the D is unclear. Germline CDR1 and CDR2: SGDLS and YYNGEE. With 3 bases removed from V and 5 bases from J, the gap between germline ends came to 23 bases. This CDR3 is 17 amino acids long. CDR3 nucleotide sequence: TGTGCCAGCAGCGCACCTCCCCACCTCGCCATGGAGACTGAAGCTTTCTTT. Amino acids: CASSAPPHLAMETEAFF. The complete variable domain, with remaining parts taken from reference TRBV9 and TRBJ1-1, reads DSGVTQTPKHLITATGQRVTLRCSPRSGDLSVYWYQQSLDQGLQFLIQYYNGEERAKGNILERFSAQQFPDLHSELNLSSLELGDSALYFCASSAPPHLAMETEAFFGQGTRLTVV.

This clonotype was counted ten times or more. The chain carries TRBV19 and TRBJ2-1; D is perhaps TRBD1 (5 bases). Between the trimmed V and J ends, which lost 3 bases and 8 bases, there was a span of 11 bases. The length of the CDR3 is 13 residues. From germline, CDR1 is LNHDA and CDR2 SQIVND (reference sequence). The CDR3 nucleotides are TGTGCCAGTAGTATGGGGCTGAGAGATGAGCAGTTCTTC. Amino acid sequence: CASSMGLRDEQFF.

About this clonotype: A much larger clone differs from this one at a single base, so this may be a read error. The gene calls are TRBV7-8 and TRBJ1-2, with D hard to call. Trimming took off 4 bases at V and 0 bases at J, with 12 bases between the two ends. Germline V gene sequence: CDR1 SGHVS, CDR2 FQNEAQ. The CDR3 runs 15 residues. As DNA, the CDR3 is TGTGCCAGCAGCTCAGAGGGCAGAACTAACTATGGCTACACCTTC. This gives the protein CASSSEGRTNYGYTF.

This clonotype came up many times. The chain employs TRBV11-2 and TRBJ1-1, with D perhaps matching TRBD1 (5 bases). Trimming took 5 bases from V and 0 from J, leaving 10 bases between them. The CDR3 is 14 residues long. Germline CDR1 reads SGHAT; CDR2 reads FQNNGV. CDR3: CASSKTVMNTEAFF. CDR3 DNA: TGTGCCAGCAGCAAGACAGTCATGAACACTGAAGCTTTCTTT.

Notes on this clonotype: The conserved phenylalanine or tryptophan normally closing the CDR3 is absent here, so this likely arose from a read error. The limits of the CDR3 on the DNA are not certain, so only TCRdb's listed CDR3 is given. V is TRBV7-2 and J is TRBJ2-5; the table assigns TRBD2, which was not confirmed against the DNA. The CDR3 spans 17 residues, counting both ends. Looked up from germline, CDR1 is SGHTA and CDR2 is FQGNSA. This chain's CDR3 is CASSLGLAGGLQETPYL.

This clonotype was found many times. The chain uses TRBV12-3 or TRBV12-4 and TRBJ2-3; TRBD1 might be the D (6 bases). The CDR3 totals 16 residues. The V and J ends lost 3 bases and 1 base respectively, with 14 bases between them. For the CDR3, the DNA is TGTGCCAGCAGTTTTGGACAGCTGAGGGGCACAGATACGCAGTATTTT. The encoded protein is CASSFGQLRGTDTQYF.

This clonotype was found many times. The CDR3 sequence is CASSYLTGTQYF. The CDR3 coding sequence is TGTGCCAGCAGCTACCTCACGGGGACCCAGTACTTC. The chain employs TRBV7-9 and TRBJ2-5; D is uncertain. Per germline, CDR1 SEHNR and CDR2 FQNEAQ (reference sequence). V shed 4 bases and J shed 7 bases, with 10 bases lying between them. The CDR3 extends over 12 amino acids.

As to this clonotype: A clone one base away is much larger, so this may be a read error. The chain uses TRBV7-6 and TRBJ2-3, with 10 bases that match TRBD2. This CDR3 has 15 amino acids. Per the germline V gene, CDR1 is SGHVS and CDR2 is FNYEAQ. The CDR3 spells CAGSQSGRDADTQYF. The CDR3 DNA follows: TGTGCCGGCAGCCAAAGCGGGAGGGACGCAGATACGCAGTATTTT.

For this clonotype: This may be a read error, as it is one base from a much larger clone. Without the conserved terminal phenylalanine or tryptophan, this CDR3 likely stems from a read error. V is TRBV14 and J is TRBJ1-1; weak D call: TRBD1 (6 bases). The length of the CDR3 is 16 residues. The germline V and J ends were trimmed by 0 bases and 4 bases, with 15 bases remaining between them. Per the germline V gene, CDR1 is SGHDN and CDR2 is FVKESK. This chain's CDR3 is CASSQDLGRGSTEAFL. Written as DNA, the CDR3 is TGTGCCAGCAGCCAAGATTTGGGCAGGGGATCCACTGAAGCTTTCCTT.

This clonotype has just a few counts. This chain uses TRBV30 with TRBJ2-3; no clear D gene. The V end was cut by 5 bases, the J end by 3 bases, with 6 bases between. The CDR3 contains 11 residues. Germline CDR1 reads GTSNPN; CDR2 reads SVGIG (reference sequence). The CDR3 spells CAWAITDTQYF. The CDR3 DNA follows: TGTGCCTGGGCCATAACAGATACGCAGTATTTT.